This passage covers 6 T cell receptor beta chains from one sample sequenced in a study of OX40 agonist ivuxolimab in advanced cancers. The data were produced by immunoSEQ multiplex PCR, yet TCRdb's version contains in-frame clones alone and is incomplete. The sample shows around 74,000 clones, roughly 85% of them seen only once. Sequencing used CD4+ or CD8+ T cells sorted from blood, obtained in a trial of the OX40 agonist ivuxolimab. The receptors stem from an adult with an advanced solid tumor such as melanoma, head and neck, liver or kidney cancer.

V usage is TRBV9 and J usage is TRBJ2-6; D possibly corresponds to TRBD1 (6 bases). Germline lookup yields CDR1 SGDLS and CDR2 YYNGEE. CDR3 length: 16 residues. Between the trimmed V and J ends, which lost 0 bases and 2 bases, there was a span of 9 bases. This chain's CDR3 is CASSVGHRAGANVLTF. CDR3 nucleotides: TGTGCCAGCAGCGTAGGGCACAGGGCTGGGGCCAACGTCCTGACTTTC.

The gene calls are TRBV14 and TRBJ2-7, with D tentatively TRBD2 (6 bases). Germline-derived CDR1 and CDR2 are SGHDN and FVKESK. This CDR3 has 14 amino acids. V dropped 4 bases and J dropped 5 bases, with 15 bases sitting between them. For the CDR3, the DNA is TGTGCCAGCAGCCTAGTCCCGGGGGTCCACGAGCAGTACTTC. This gives the protein CASSLVPGVHEQYF.

This clone is labeled medium-sized. V gene TRBV6-5 combines with J gene TRBJ1-5, with D tentatively TRBD1 (6 bases). Germline CDR1 is MNHEY and CDR2 is SVGAGI. Trimming removed 5 bases from V and 3 bases from J, with 11 bases in between. This CDR3 comprises 14 residues. The CDR3 reads CASSLQGFNQPQHF. The CDR3, as DNA: TGTGCCAGCAGTCTACAGGGCTTCAATCAGCCCCAGCATTTT.

The chain combines TRBV14 with TRBJ2-7; 9 nucleotides align to TRBD1. Germline V gene lookup returns CDR1 SGHDN and CDR2 FVKESK. CDR3 size: 15 residues. Unmatched junction bases numbered 5, after V lost 4 bases and J lost 1 base. This CDR3 is CASSRPGQGSYEQYF. CDR3 nucleotide sequence: TGTGCCAGCAGCCGTCCGGGACAGGGATCCTACGAGCAGTACTTC.

V gene TRBV6-1 combines with J gene TRBJ1-5, with TRBD1 matching 7 bases. Trimming removed 5 bases from V and 3 bases from J; junction bases left unmatched: 7. The CDR3 has 15 amino acids. In germline, CDR1 is MNHNS, CDR2 SASEGT. The chain's CDR3 is CASSKSGTDNQPQHF. The CDR3 nucleotides read TGTGCCAGCAGTAAGTCCGGGACAGACAATCAGCCCCAGCATTTT.

A few counts support this clone. The chain employs TRBV5-1 and TRBJ1-1; TRBD1 is a possible D gene (6 bases). V gave up 1 base and J gave up 5 bases, with 12 bases separating them. CDR3 length: 14 amino acids. Germline CDR1 and CDR2: SGHRS and YFSETQ. CDR3 in amino acids: CASSLQGSRTEAFF. CDR3 nucleotide sequence: TGCGCCAGCAGCTTGCAGGGGAGTCGGACTGAAGCTTTCTTT.